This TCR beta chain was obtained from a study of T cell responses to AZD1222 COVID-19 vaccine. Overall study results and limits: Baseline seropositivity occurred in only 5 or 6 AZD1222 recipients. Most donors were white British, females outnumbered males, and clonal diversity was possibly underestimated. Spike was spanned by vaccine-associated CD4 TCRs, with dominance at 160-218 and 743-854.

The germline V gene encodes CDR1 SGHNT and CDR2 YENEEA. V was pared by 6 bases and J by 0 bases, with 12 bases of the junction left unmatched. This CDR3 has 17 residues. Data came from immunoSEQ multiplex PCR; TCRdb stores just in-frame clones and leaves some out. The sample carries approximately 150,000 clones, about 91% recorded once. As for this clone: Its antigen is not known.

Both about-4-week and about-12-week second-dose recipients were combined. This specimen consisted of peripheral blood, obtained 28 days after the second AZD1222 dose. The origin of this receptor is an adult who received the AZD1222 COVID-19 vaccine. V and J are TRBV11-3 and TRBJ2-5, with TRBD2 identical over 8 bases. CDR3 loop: CASSPGLAGIYQETQYF. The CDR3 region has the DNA TGTGCCAGCAGTCCGGGGCTAGCGGGTATCTACCAAGAGACCCAGTACTTC.